This paragraph covers one TCR beta chain sequence. The target antigen is unknown. Generated by immunoSEQ multiplex PCR, the TCRdb table keeps only in-frame clones and is missing some. The sample gives over 45,000 clones, around 90% of which show up once; around 17% is in the top ten. This specimen belongs to a study of T cells in localized non-small cell lung cancer. Study-wide results and limits: Peak T cell clonality was found in uninvolved adjacent lung, exceeding tumor. Since sequencing was restricted to only one region of the tumor, intratumor heterogeneity remains a possibility. Researchers found a median roughly 50 of the top 100 tumor clones in adjacent lung.

The CDR3 loop spans 13 amino acids. Trimming stripped 10 bases from V and 0 bases from J, with 13 bases between. Germline loops: CDR1 SGHNT, CDR2 YYREEE (reference sequence). The TCR was taken from a female donor with stage II lung adenocarcinoma. The starting material was PBMCs, obtained before any cancer treatment. The chain combines TRBV5-4 with TRBJ1-2; no reliable D call. As DNA, the CDR3 is TGTGCCGTATCAATTCCCACTAACTATGGCTACACCTTC. Protein product: CAVSIPTNYGYTF.